The T cell receptor (beta chain) described here comes from a study of T cell changes during pregnancy in multiple sclerosis. CDR3 length equals 13 residues. V was shortened by 0 bases and J by 3 bases, with 7 bases between the two germline ends. From germline, CDR1 is SGHRS and CDR2 YFSETQ. TCRdb's copy holds only in-frame clones and misses some; the assay was immunoSEQ multiplex PCR. The sample has approximately 23,000 clones, more than 85% seen once. The sample in question was CD8+ T cells from peripheral blood mononuclear cells, obtained in the first trimester of pregnancy. The TCR comes from a female donor with multiple sclerosis, enrolled in a pregnancy study. V gene TRBV5-1 combines with J gene TRBJ2-7; a weak D match, TRBD2 (6 bases). The CDR3 DNA reads as TGCGCCAGCAGCTTGGCCGGGAGCTACGAGCAGTACTTC. As protein: CASSLAGSYEQYF. Using reference TRBV5-1 and TRBJ2-7 for the parts outside the CDR3, the full variable domain is KAGVTQTPRYLIKTRGQQVTLSCSPISGHRSVSWYQQTPGQGLQFLFEYFSETQRNKGNFPGRFSGRQFSNSRSEMNVSTLELGDSALYLCASSLAGSYEQYFGPGTRLTVT.